This T cell receptor (beta chain) derives from a study of T cell repertoires in cytomegalovirus infection (dated by TCRdb to between 2018 and 2021). Concerning the study at large: Peptide stimulations targeted recently identified HLA-C-restricted CMV epitopes, whose presentation resists viral immunomodulation, together with well-studied HLA-B-restricted epitopes. The HLA type of each donor mattered for the analysis, because public TCR beta signatures pointed to carriage of CMV infection along with the matching HLA type.

This clonotype was counted only a few times. The specificity of this receptor is unknown. The record has no base qualities; no much larger clone is one base away. The CDR3 runs 16 residues from the cysteine to the phenylalanine. Left in the record is the CDR3 DNA by itself, 48 bases read in frame from the first base. V is cut back by 5 bases and J by 2 bases, with 9 bases in the junction unmatched. CDR1 LNHDA and CDR2 SQIVND were looked up in the germline V gene (reference sequence). Beyond this particular receptor, the publication reports: The ex vivo response was dominated by HLA-C-restricted CMV-specific TCR beta clonotypes, which also provided the single most frequent clonotype in two of eight donors. Carriers of CMV infection plus the relevant HLA type were discriminated by the cumulative frequency of public TCR beta family members in the study cohort and in an independent roughly 400-donor cohort.

Reading the label with the study, this specimen's treatment or condition is: in vitro stimulation with specific CMV peptide epitopes to enrich CMV-specific T cells. Reads for this sample came from an Illumina HiSeq 1500. The raw public reads went through TCRdb reprocessing: fastp at Q25, MiXCR clone calling, in-frame beta chains kept. Each record represents a unique CDR3 protein, reported with the most common genes and DNA among its rows. The sample table contains 200,000 to 250,000 distinct CDR3 sequences; only one count was recorded for approximately 40% of them. The ten largest account for roughly three fifths of the sample.

The receptor was derived from a human donor in good health (CMV status not recorded). Some clones in this sample may be carry-over from other donors' samples. The source was CD8+ T cells from cultured PBMCs, collected from culture after CMV antigen stimulation. The chain uses TRBV19 and TRBJ2-1, and 7 junctional nucleotides match TRBD2. The CDR3 reads CASSPGSSGTYNEQFF. The bases are TGTGCCAGTAGTCCCGGGTCTAGCGGAACCTACAATGAGCAGTTCTTC.